This T cell receptor beta chain was retrieved from a study of PD-1 blockade in classical Hodgkin lymphoma. This CDR3 spans 15 amino acids. Germline V gene lookup returns CDR1 SGHDT and CDR2 YYEEEE. The J segment lost 1 base and the V segment lost 0 bases, leaving 1 base of the junction unmatched. After autologous stem cell transplantation all patients relapsed, and prior brentuximab vedotin exposure differed between cohorts. The method was immunoSEQ multiplex PCR; TCRdb's version includes in-frame clones alone and lacks a portion of them. Of 45,000 to 55,000 clones in the sample, about 85% were seen once.

The chain couples TRBV5-6 to TRBJ1-1; 9 bases fit TRBD1. The source material was peripheral blood mononuclear cells (PBMCs), sampled at baseline. The sequence was collected from a human donor with classical Hodgkin lymphoma. CDR3 amino acids: CASSLVDRGNTEAFF. The CDR3 region has the DNA TGTGCCAGCAGCTTGGTGGACAGGGGGAACACTGAAGCTTTCTTT.